This is a list of T cell receptor beta chains from one sample in a study of blood T cell repertoires in COVID-19. Measured with immunoSEQ multiplex PCR; TCRdb has only the in-frame clones, and not every one. This sample has 230,000 or so clones; 80% to 90% occur once, and the top ten carry 1.4%. The specimen was peripheral blood. These receptors were obtained from a woman between 40 and 50 years old who had recovered from COVID-19. The CDR3 runs from the conserved cysteine through the conserved F or W. A D gene is named only where the DNA matches it firmly. Expanded clones are given a class, and other clones once, few, many or no size at all.

V,size,J,D,CDR3,DNA
TRBV11-3,NA,TRBJ2-3,NA,CASSLLRSTDTQYF,TGTGCCAGCAGCTTACTGAGGAGCACAGATACGCAGTATTTT
TRBV11-3,NA,TRBJ2-1,TRBD2,CASSLTSGGTRNEQFF,TGTGCCAGCAGCTTAACTAGCGGGGGGACGCGCAATGAGCAGTTCTTC
TRBV18,NA,TRBJ1-6,NA,CASSPLSGGSSPLHF,TGTGCCAGCTCACCATTATCCGGGGGGAGTTCACCCCTCCACTTT
TRBV13,NA,TRBJ2-5,NA,CASSLGPGRETQYF,TGTGCCAGCAGCTTAGGTCCGGGGAGGGAGACCCAGTACTTC
TRBV5-6,NA,TRBJ1-1,NA,CASSLSTGNTEAFF,TGTGCCAGCAGCTTGTCAACAGGGAACACTGAAGCTTTCTTT
TRBV3-1/TRBV3-2,NA,TRBJ1-6,NA,CASSQDRGSPLHF,TGTGCCAGCAGCCAAGACAGGGGTTCACCCCTCCACTTT
TRBV6-5,NA,TRBJ2-3,TRBD1,CASRVTGVDTQYF,TGTGCCAGCAGGGTGACAGGGGTGGATACGCAGTATTTT
TRBV7-2,NA,TRBJ1-4,TRBD1,CASSLDRGDEKLFF,TGTGCCAGCAGCTTGGACAGGGGAGATGAAAAACTGTTTTTT
TRBV5-3,once,TRBJ1-2,TRBD1,CARSLNRDRGIGYTF,TGTGCCAGAAGTCTCAACCGGGACAGGGGAATTGGCTACACCTTC
TRBV18,NA,TRBJ2-7,NA,CASSRSDRGEQYF,TGTGCCAGCTCACGCTCAGACCGCGGCGAGCAGTACTTC
TRBV6-5,few,TRBJ1-3,NA,CASRSPGGNTIYF,TGTGCCAGCAGGAGCCCAGGGGGAAACACCATATATTTT
TRBV19,NA,TRBJ2-2,NA,CASSAGVRNTGELFF,TGTGCCAGTAGCGCAGGGGTAAGGAACACCGGGGAGCTGTTTTTT
TRBV6-2/TRBV6-3,few,TRBJ1-1,NA,CASSDGQLNTEAFF,TGTGCCAGCAGTGACGGACAGTTGAACACTGAAGCTTTCTTT
TRBV3-1/TRBV3-2,NA,TRBJ2-7,TRBD2,CASSHRPGGLREQYF,TGTGCCAGCAGCCATAGACCGGGGGGGCTTCGGGAGCAGTACTTC
TRBV12-3/TRBV12-4,NA,TRBJ2-5,NA,CASSLTTQETQYF,TGTGCCAGCAGTCTTACTACCCAAGAGACCCAGTACTTC
TRBV11-2,NA,TRBJ1-1,NA,CASSLSQGTEAFF,TGTGCCAGCAGCTTATCGCAGGGGACTGAAGCTTTCTTT
TRBV7-6,NA,TRBJ2-1,NA,CASSFTSSYNEQFF,TGTGCCAGCAGTTTCACTAGCTCCTACAATGAGCAGTTCTTC
TRBV9,NA,TRBJ2-3,NA,CASSVVLGADTQYF,TGTGCCAGCAGCGTAGTTTTGGGGGCGGATACGCAGTATTTT
TRBV4-1,NA,TRBJ1-5,NA,CASSHDPPAVGNQPQHF,TGCGCCAGCAGCCATGACCCCCCTGCGGTGGGCAATCAGCCCCAGCATTTT
TRBV19,NA,TRBJ2-5,NA,CASSIGARYQETQYF,TGTGCCAGTAGTATAGGGGCCAGGTACCAAGAGACCCAGTACTTC
TRBV28,NA,TRBJ2-2,NA,CASTGLGGELFF,TGTGCCAGCACAGGGCTCGGCGGGGAGCTGTTTTTT
TRBV27,NA,TRBJ2-2,NA,CASSLGANTGELFF,TGTGCCAGCAGTTTGGGGGCAAACACCGGGGAGCTGTTTTTT
TRBV3-1/TRBV3-2,once,TRBJ2-5,TRBD2,CASRKAGQETQYF,TGTGCCAGCAGAAAAGCGGGGCAAGAGACCCAGTACTTC
TRBV5-1,NA,TRBJ1-2,NA,CASSLDNGYTF,TGCGCCAGCAGCTTGGATAATGGCTACACCTTC
TRBV11-3,NA,TRBJ2-3,NA,CASSLEDSTSTDTQYF,TGTGCCAGCAGCTTAGAGGACAGCACTAGCACAGATACGCAGTATTTT
TRBV28,NA,TRBJ1-6,TRBD1,CASRWDSLDNSPLHF,TGTGCCAGCAGGTGGGACAGCCTGGATAATTCACCCCTCCACTTT
TRBV27,once,TRBJ1-2,TRBD1,CASSRTGLNYGYTF,TGTGCCAGCAGTCGGACAGGCCTTAACTATGGCTACACCTTC
TRBV19,NA,TRBJ2-7,TRBD1,CASSINGQGMPYEQYF,TGTGCCAGTAGTATTAACGGACAGGGGATGCCCTACGAGCAGTACTTC
TRBV28,NA,TRBJ1-3,TRBD1,CATLGQPFAGNTIYF,TGTGCCACCTTGGGACAGCCTTTTGCGGGAAACACCATATATTTT
TRBV7-6,few,TRBJ1-1,NA,CASSPGTLGLTEAFF,TGTGCCAGCAGCCCCGGGACTCTGGGATTGACTGAAGCTTTCTTT
TRBV18,once,TRBJ2-7,NA,CASSPLESSYEQYF,TGTGCCAGCTCACCACTGGAGAGCAGCTACGAGCAGTACTTC
TRBV2,NA,TRBJ2-1,TRBD2,CASRRLSGAHNEQFF,TGTGCCAGCCGACGACTAAGCGGGGCCCACAATGAGCAGTTCTTC
TRBV19,NA,TRBJ1-2,TRBD1,CASRRDSSNWRGYTF,TGTGCCAGTAGAAGGGACAGTTCGAATTGGAGAGGCTACACCTTC
TRBV12-3/TRBV12-4,NA,TRBJ2-1,NA,CASSFSRNNEQFF,TGTGCCAGCAGTTTCTCCAGAAACAATGAGCAGTTCTTC
TRBV6-2/TRBV6-3,NA,TRBJ1-2,TRBD1,CASSSPGQEFYGYTF,TGTGCCAGCAGTTCCCCCGGACAGGAGTTCTATGGCTACACCTTC
TRBV2,NA,TRBJ2-2,TRBD1,CASSLQGALAGELFF,TGTGCCAGCAGTCTTCAGGGGGCTCTCGCCGGGGAGCTGTTTTTT
TRBV30,NA,TRBJ1-1,TRBD1,CAWRAQGARAEAFF,TGTGCCTGGAGAGCACAGGGGGCTAGGGCTGAAGCTTTCTTT
TRBV6-2/TRBV6-3,NA,TRBJ2-3,NA,CASSYPQFLGRTSTDTQYF,TGTGCCAGCAGTTACCCGCAGTTCCTAGGGAGAACTAGCACAGATACGCAGTATTTT
TRBV29-1,NA,TRBJ2-7,NA,CSVEAKQGYEQYF,TGCAGCGTTGAAGCCAAACAGGGATACGAGCAGTACTTC
TRBV29-1,NA,TRBJ2-3,TRBD2,CSVVSSGGPSTDTQYF,TGCAGCGTGGTCAGTAGCGGGGGTCCTAGCACAGATACGCAGTATTTT
TRBV28,NA,TRBJ1-4,TRBD1,CASSSSRGEEKLFF,TGTGCCAGCAGTTCCAGCAGGGGGGAAGAAAAACTGTTTTTT
TRBV5-1,NA,TRBJ2-2,TRBD1,CASSLAGQGYTGELFF,TGCGCCAGCAGCTTAGCGGGACAGGGCTACACCGGGGAGCTGTTTTTT